The following is a T cell receptor beta chain sequence with its context. In the authors' workflow: Nucleated cell number was recorded as an estimate derived from reference gene primer amplification. Sequenced by immunoSEQ multiplex PCR; TCRdb stores in-frame clones only, minus some. D and trimming come from the DNA, and the V and J calls and clone size come from that table. The repertoire holds roughly 240,000 clones, with around 87% as singletons. The data stem from a study of blood T cell repertoires in COVID-19. Background on the study: COVID-19 samples collected from the United States, Italy and Spain covered acute and convalescent phases. Sources were T cells, B-cell-depleted T cells, or PBMCs; the material itself was cDNA or gDNA.

CDR1 and CDR2 (germline): SEHNR, FQNEAQ (reference sequence). CDR3 length: 15 amino acids. Trimming took off 4 bases at V and 5 bases at J, with 17 bases between the two ends. This receptor was identified in a young man with active or convalescent COVID-19. This rearrangement joins TRBV7-9 to TRBJ1-1; perhaps TRBD1 as D (6 bases). The sequenced sample was peripheral blood. CDR3 sequence (DNA): TGTGCCAGCAGCTCTCTCCCAGGGGTGGTTACTGAAGCTTTCTTT. It translates to CASSSLPGVVTEAFF.